These T cell receptor beta chains were read from a single sample in a study of T cell responses to AZD1222 COVID-19 vaccine. The assay was immunoSEQ multiplex PCR, and TCRdb's table has in-frame clones only and misses some. The data show some 130,000 clones, around four fifths seen once. This specimen consisted of peripheral blood, obtained on day 0 of AZD1222 vaccination. Receptors were obtained from an adult in good health. Each CDR3 is given with its conserved first and last residue. The order of the fields is J gene, D gene, V gene, clone size, CDR3 DNA, CDR3 protein. The D gene is left open where the match is weak. The size of a clone is reported for some rows only, either as once, few or many, or as a class for expanded clones.

j_call: TRBJ1-3
d_call: -
v_call: TRBV6-5
clone_size: -
cdr3_nt: TGTGCCAGCAGTTCCAGTGTACCCTCTGGAAACACCATATATTTT
cdr3_aa: CASSSSVPSGNTIYF

j_call: TRBJ1-1
d_call: -
v_call: TRBV5-5
clone_size: -
cdr3_nt: TGTGCCAGCAGCCATGGTAGGAACACTGAAGCTTTCTTT
cdr3_aa: CASSHGRNTEAFF

j_call: TRBJ2-2
d_call: -
v_call: TRBV11-2
clone_size: -
cdr3_nt: TGTGCCAGCAGCCCAAATGGATTGGGGGGGGAGCTGTTTTTT
cdr3_aa: CASSPNGLGGELFF

j_call: TRBJ1-1
d_call: -
v_call: TRBV3-1/TRBV3-2
clone_size: -
cdr3_nt: TGTGCCACCCACCACCAGGGTGGGACTGAAGCTTTCTTT
cdr3_aa: CATHHQGGTEAFF

j_call: TRBJ1-5
d_call: -
v_call: TRBV6-4
clone_size: -
cdr3_nt: TGTGCCAGCAGTGGGAATCAGCCCCAGCATTTT
cdr3_aa: CASSGNQPQHF

j_call: TRBJ1-1
d_call: -
v_call: TRBV2
clone_size: -
cdr3_nt: TGTGCCAGCAGCACTCCGGGACGGGCTTTCTTT
cdr3_aa: CASSTPGRAFF

j_call: TRBJ1-5
d_call: -
v_call: TRBV30
clone_size: -
cdr3_nt: TGTGCCTGGAGCGGCGGGACTCGGAACAATCAGCCCCAGCATTTT
cdr3_aa: CAWSGGTRNNQPQHF

j_call: TRBJ1-5
d_call: -
v_call: TRBV5-6
clone_size: once
cdr3_nt: TGTGCCAGCAGCAAGAGGACCCCTAGTTTGTCTAGCAATCAGCCCCAGCATTTT
cdr3_aa: CASSKRTPSLSSNQPQHF

j_call: TRBJ1-1
d_call: TRBD1
v_call: TRBV2
clone_size: -
cdr3_nt: TGTGCCAGCAAGGGACAGTCGAACACTGAAGCTTTCTTT
cdr3_aa: CASKGQSNTEAFF

j_call: TRBJ2-7
d_call: TRBD1
v_call: TRBV29-1
clone_size: once
cdr3_nt: TGCAGCGTTTGGACAGGTTACGAGCAGTACTTC
cdr3_aa: CSVWTGYEQYF